This TCR beta chain comes out of a study of yellow fever vaccine responses in identical twins. The germline V and J ends were trimmed by 3 bases and 8 bases, with 22 bases remaining between them. The CDR3 extends over 16 amino acids. Germline V CDR1 and CDR2: MNHEY, SVGAGI. TCRdb independently ran MiXCR on the RT-PCR reads; one entry per CDR3 protein. The profile shows about 19,000 distinct CDR3 sequences, approximately 71% of them singletons. Study-level results: Reportedly, the response of twins' T cells to the vaccine seemed partly convergent, partly personalized.

With regard to this clonotype: Its antigen remains unknown.

This chain links TRBV6-5 with TRBJ1-2; D is uncertain. Sequenced material: T cells from blood (PBMCs), unsorted or a sorted subset (not recorded which), taken before or after yellow fever vaccination (not recorded which). This TCR was sampled from a woman younger than 30 who received the yellow fever vaccine. CDR3 sequence reads: CASSYSGMGYITGYTF. The CDR3 bases are TGTGCCAGCAGTTATTCAGGAATGGGATATATAACCGGCTACACCTTC.